This T cell receptor (beta chain) was sequenced in a study of cytomegalovirus exposure and HLA in healthy donors. Study conclusions and caveats: Later, an analysis showed that TCR beta chains associated with HLA were more clonally expanded than others that were equally common. Among the CMV-associated chains, a few were confirmed in vitro as specific for CMV antigens. Association of a missense DCLRE1C variant with TCR beta V- and J-gene trimming was reported in a later analysis.

This PCR relied on a set of 60 Vbeta primers and 13 Jbeta primers. Produced via immunoSEQ multiplex PCR; TCRdb's table is partial and in-frame only. The sample has 110,000 to 150,000 clones; roughly three quarters are singletons. As for this clone: Its antigen is currently unknown.

V lost 5 bases and J lost 4; bases outside the gene matches: 6. The CDR3 totals 14 residues. Germline CDR1 LNHDA, CDR2 SQIVND (reference sequence). The sample taken for sequencing was PBMCs. The J gene is TRBJ1-2, the V gene TRBV19; TRBD1 aligns across 8 bases. The TCR comes from a middle-aged woman in good health and CMV-seronegative. The CDR3 DNA sequence: TGTGCCAGTAGTCCAGGACAGGGTAGCTATGGCTACACCTTC. It yields the protein CASSPGQGSYGYTF.